This is a list of T cell receptor beta chains from one sample in a study of cytomegalovirus exposure and HLA in healthy donors. Profiling relied on immunoSEQ multiplex PCR, and the TCRdb table lists in-frame clones only, not all of them. This table has about 140,000 clones, around 75% appearing once. Sequencing used PBMCs. Receptor source: a woman in her twenties or thirties in good health and CMV-seronegative. The CDR3 runs from the conserved cysteine through the conserved F or W. D genes are given only for firm matches. Rows give clone size only sometimes, using once, few, many, or a class for an expanded clone.

j_call,d_call,v_call,clone_size,cdr3_aa,cdr3_nt
TRBJ2-3,TRBD2,TRBV4-1,.,CASSHRLAGGPDTQYF,TGCGCCAGCAGCCACCGACTAGCGGGGGGCCCAGATACGCAGTATTTT
TRBJ1-1,.,TRBV7-9,.,CASSLPRDTEAFF,TGTGCCAGCAGCTTACCGAGGGACACTGAAGCTTTCTTT
TRBJ2-7,TRBD1,TRBV5-6,.,CASSSTGGYEQYF,TGTGCCAGCAGTTCTACAGGGGGCTACGAGCAGTACTTC
TRBJ2-2,TRBD1,TRBV5-6,.,CASRQSDRGGTGELFF,TGTGCCAGCAGGCAATCGGACAGGGGAGGAACCGGGGAGCTGTTTTTT
TRBJ1-5,TRBD1,TRBV19,.,CASTTGQGWEPQHF,TGTGCCAGTACCACGGGACAGGGGTGGGAGCCCCAGCATTTT
TRBJ1-1,.,TRBV5-1,.,CASSSRGSENTEAFF,TGCGCCAGCAGCTCGCGGGGCTCGGAGAACACTGAAGCTTTCTTT
TRBJ2-1,TRBD2,TRBV5-4,once,CASSPAETSEYYNEQFF,TGTGCCAGCAGCCCCGCCGAGACTAGCGAATACTACAATGAGCAGTTCTTC
TRBJ1-2,.,TRBV7-9,.,CASSRSVENYGYTF,TGTGCCAGCAGCAGAAGTGTGGAGAACTATGGCTACACCTTC
TRBJ1-2,TRBD1,TRBV30,.,CAWIIGTATNYGYTF,TGTGCCTGGATTATTGGGACAGCTACTAACTATGGCTACACCTTC
TRBJ2-7,.,TRBV23-1,.,CASSQSVVAYEQYF,TGCGCCAGCAGTCAATCAGTAGTTGCCTACGAGCAGTACTTC
TRBJ1-5,.,TRBV2,.,CASSENEGGNQPQHF,TGTGCCAGCAGTGAAAATGAAGGGGGCAATCAGCCCCAGCATTTT